This T cell receptor beta chain was found in a study of T cell changes during pregnancy in multiple sclerosis. The CDR3 sequence is 11 residues long. Trimming removed 3 bases at V and 9 bases at J, with 11 bases between. In germline, CDR1 is DFQATT, CDR2 SNEGSKA (reference sequence). Method: immunoSEQ multiplex PCR; TCRdb's copy keeps in-frame clones and lacks some. This table has over 65,000 clones, 90% to 95% appearing once. The starting material was peripheral blood, obtained in the first trimester of pregnancy. The clonotype originates from a female donor with multiple sclerosis, enrolled in a pregnancy study. The chain uses TRBV20-1 and TRBJ1-2; no definite D call. The CDR3 region has the DNA TGCAGTGCTAGGCCAGACGGGAGCTACACCTTC. Protein: CSARPDGSYTF.